This is a list of T cell receptor beta chains from one sample in a study of identical twins. TCRdb reanalysed the 5' RACE reads using MiXCR and keeps one entry per CDR3 protein. The sample shows about 240,000 distinct CDR3 sequences, roughly 10% of them seen only once. Material for sequencing was memory T cells sorted from blood. These TCRs come from a man aged 50 to 60 in good health. Both conserved end residues are part of each CDR3. D genes are given only for firm matches. Clone size is given for some rows only: seen once, a few or many times, or a class if the clone is expanded.

CDR3aa | CDR3nt | j_gene | abundance | v_gene | d_gene
CASSPPDRQNEQFF | TGTGCCAGCAGTCCGCCGGACAGGCAGAATGAGCAGTTCTTC | TRBJ2-1 | few | TRBV28 | TRBD1
CSARDIYSNQPQHF | TGCAGTGCTAGGGACATCTATAGCAATCAGCCCCAGCATTTT | TRBJ1-5 | many | TRBV20-1 | NA
CASISGFLAGGPYNEQFF | TGTGCCAGCATAAGTGGGTTCTTAGCGGGGGGGCCCTACAATGAGCAGTTCTTC | TRBJ2-1 | NA | TRBV6-1 | TRBD2
CASSQDSRGRAYEQYF | TGTGCCAGCAGCCAAGATAGCAGGGGGAGAGCCTACGAGCAGTACTTC | TRBJ2-7 | NA | TRBV3-1 | TRBD1
CASSPPTPGKTEAFF | TGTGCCAGCTCACCACCTACACCGGGGAAAACTGAAGCTTTCTTT | TRBJ1-1 | many | TRBV18 | NA
CASSFGPGLETGEQYF | TGCGCCAGCAGCTTTGGGCCGGGACTAGAGACGGGCGAGCAGTACTTC | TRBJ2-7 | NA | TRBV5-1 | TRBD2
CASSHTGNQETQYF | TGTGCCAGCAGTCACACCGGGAACCAAGAGACCCAGTACTTC | TRBJ2-5 | NA | TRBV12-3/TRBV12-4 | NA
CASSFLAGENTDTQYF | TGTGCCAGCAGTTTCCTAGCGGGAGAAAACACAGATACGCAGTATTTT | TRBJ2-3 | NA | TRBV6-2/TRBV6-3 | TRBD2
CASSSAGGLKEQYF | TGTGCCAGCAGCTCGGCGGGAGGATTGAAAGAGCAGTACTTC | TRBJ2-7 | few | TRBV7-2 | TRBD2
CASSSETGAYNEQFF | TGTGCCAGCAGCTCCGAGACAGGAGCCTACAATGAGCAGTTCTTC | TRBJ2-1 | NA | TRBV11-3 | NA
CASSWSTDTQYF | TGTGCCAGCAGTTGGAGCACAGATACGCAGTATTTT | TRBJ2-3 | few | TRBV5-6 | NA
CASSQGGKEEKLFF | TGCGCCAGCAGCCAAGGGGGGAAGGAAGAAAAACTGTTTTTT | TRBJ1-4 | many | TRBV5-1 | NA
CASGPDQGSQFF | TGTGCTAGTGGACCCGACCAGGGGTCGCAGTTCTTC | TRBJ2-1 | many | TRBV12-5 | NA
CASSGRQGVGETQYF | TGTGCCAGCAGTGGCCGACAGGGGGTAGGGGAGACCCAGTACTTC | TRBJ2-5 | NA | TRBV6-1 | TRBD1
CASRWAVSSYEQYF | TGTGCCAGCAGATGGGCCGTGAGCTCCTACGAGCAGTACTTC | TRBJ2-7 | many | TRBV2 | NA
CASSVGLQGSYEQYF | TGTGCCAGCAGCGTAGGGTTACAGGGCTCCTACGAGCAGTACTTC | TRBJ2-7 | few | TRBV9 | NA
CASRIPGGLEQYF | TGTGCCAGCAGGATCCCCGGGGGTCTCGAGCAGTACTTC | TRBJ2-7 | NA | TRBV28 | NA
CASSQDGTVTDTQYF | TGTGCCAGCAGCCAGGACGGAACAGTAACAGATACGCAGTATTTT | TRBJ2-3 | many | TRBV7-2 | NA
CASSLLRGYQETQYF | TGTGCCAGCAGCTTGTTAAGGGGCTACCAAGAGACCCAGTACTTC | TRBJ2-5 | NA | TRBV11-2 | NA
CSARERGTANSPLHF | TGCAGTGCTAGAGAGCGTGGGACAGCTAATTCACCCCTCCACTTT | TRBJ1-6 | NA | TRBV20-1 | TRBD1
CSATTGTGGLISGNTIYF | TGCAGTGCTACGACCGGGACAGGGGGACTAATATCGGGAAACACCATATATTTT | TRBJ1-3 | NA | TRBV20-1 | TRBD1
CAWSVPGQGRSEQIF | TGTGCCTGGAGTGTACCGGGACAGGGGAGAAGTGAGCAGATCTTC | TRBJ2-1 | NA | TRBV30 | TRBD1
CASSPPSSGNGAQYF | TGTGCCAGCTCACCCCCTTCTAGCGGAAACGGGGCGCAGTACTTC | TRBJ2-7 | many | TRBV18 | TRBD2
CASSSRGNEQFF | TGTGCCAGCAGTTCCAGGGGGAATGAGCAGTTCTTC | TRBJ2-1 | NA | TRBV27 | TRBD1